One and the same sample provided the 22 T cell receptor beta chains below, sequenced in a study of shared clonotypes between healthy human individuals. Naive CD8 populations comprised CD45RO-negative cells positively selected for CCR7, excluding terminally differentiated effector memory CD45RA+ cells. Assay: immunoSEQ multiplex PCR; the TCRdb copy retains only in-frame clones and omits some. Here the sample spans around 600,000 clones, 95% being singletons. Sequencing input: naive CD8+ T cells sorted from blood. The receptors stem from a woman aged 25 to 39 in good health.

The J gene is TRBJ2-7, the V gene TRBV5-6, with 8 bases aligning to TRBD2. The CDR3 is made up of 17 amino acids. The germline CDR1 and CDR2 sequences are SGHDT and YYEEEE. With 0 bases clipped from V and 1 base from J, the junction kept 9 bases outside the gene matches. The CDR3 protein is CASSLATAAGASYEQYF. The CDR3 bases are TGTGCCAGCAGCTTGGCCACAGCAGCGGGAGCTTCCTACGAGCAGTACTTC.

This chain uses TRBV7-8 with TRBJ2-3; 15 nucleotides align to TRBD2. CDR3 size: 17 residues. Germline V gene data show CDR1 as SGHVS and CDR2 as FQNEAQ. J gave up 3 bases and V 4 bases, and 5 bases lay outside the gene matches. The CDR3 nucleotides are TGTGCCAGCAGCTCCGGACTAGCGGGAGGGGGGACAGATACGCAGTATTTT. It translates to CASSSGLAGGGTDTQYF.

The rearrangement uses TRBV27 and TRBJ2-7; a weak D match, TRBD1 (5 bases). CDR3 length: 15 residues. Germline V gene sequence: CDR1 MNHEY, CDR2 SMNVEV (reference sequence). V dropped 1 base and J dropped 4 bases, with 14 bases sitting between them. This chain's CDR3 is CASSLYSLTVYEQYF. Written as DNA, the CDR3 is TGTGCCAGCAGTTTATACTCGTTGACAGTTTACGAGCAGTACTTC.

V gene TRBV4-1 combines with J gene TRBJ1-2; TRBD1 matches at 8 bases. V gave up 0 bases and J gave up 6 bases; unmatched junction bases: 9. CDR1 and CDR2 (germline): MGHRA, YSYEKL. The CDR3 is 16 residues long. The DNA of the CDR3 is TGCGCCAGCAGCCAAGAAGAGAGACAGGGGTTGGATGGCTACACCTTC. As protein: CASSQEERQGLDGYTF.

V usage is TRBV29-1 and J usage is TRBJ1-1; D is unresolved. Germline-derived CDR1 and CDR2 are SQVTM and ANQGSEA. V was clipped by 7 bases and J by 1 base, with 16 bases between them. The CDR3 extends over 14 amino acids. The CDR3 nucleotides read TGCAGCGCGGCGGACGTTTACGGGAACACTGAAGCTTTCTTT. Translated: CSAADVYGNTEAFF.

A single count supports this clone. This chain uses TRBV19 with TRBJ2-7, with D tentatively TRBD1 (6 bases). The CDR3 totals 15 residues. Germline loops: CDR1 LNHDA, CDR2 SQIVND (reference sequence). V lost 5 bases and J 0 bases, leaving 14 bases between the germline ends. Written as DNA, the CDR3 is TGTGCCAGTAGTTCCGGACAGACTCCCTCCTACGAGCAGTACTTC. It specifies CASSSGQTPSYEQYF.

The chain has TRBV6-5 and TRBJ1-5; weak D call: TRBD1 (5 bases). The V end lost 5 bases, the J end lost 7 bases, and 12 bases lay between the germline ends. CDR3 length equals 13 residues. Looked up from germline, CDR1 is MNHEY and CDR2 is SVGAGI. In nucleotides, the CDR3 is TGTGCCAGCAGTCAAGGGGTTAGGCAGCCCCAGCATTTT. Translated: CASSQGVRQPQHF.

The chain carries TRBV6-5 and TRBJ2-2; TRBD1 matches 9 bases. The CDR3 is 15 amino acids. CDR1 and CDR2 (germline): MNHEY, SVGAGI. J gave up 5 bases and V 5 bases, and 6 bases lay outside the gene matches. Here the CDR3 reads CASSHGTGKTGELFF. The CDR3 nucleotides read TGTGCCAGCAGTCATGGGACAGGGAAGACCGGGGAGCTGTTTTTT.

This chain links TRBV6-5 with TRBJ1-2; D is possibly TRBD1 (5 bases). Germline CDR1 is MNHEY and CDR2 is SVGAGI. Trimming left V 6 bases short and J 4 bases short, with 12 bases between. This CDR3 region has 13 residues. CDR3 residues: CASSPRVGYGYTF. In nucleotides, the CDR3 is TGTGCCAGCAGCCCCAGGGTGGGCTATGGCTACACCTTC.

The chain joins TRBV13 to TRBJ2-7; the match to TRBD1 covers 9 bases. Germline CDR1 reads PRHDT; CDR2 reads FYEKMQ (reference sequence). The junction had 3 bases not matched to a gene; V was cut back by 5 bases and J by 1 base. The CDR3 sequence is 14 residues long. CDR3 nucleotide sequence: TGTGCCAGCAGCCAGGGACAGGGATCCTACGAGCAGTACTTC. Amino acids: CASSQGQGSYEQYF.

Only one count was recorded for this clone. The chain combines TRBV28 with TRBJ1-2; TRBD1 is a possible D gene (5 bases). CDR1 and CDR2 (germline): MDHEN, SYDVKM. The V end lost 2 bases, the J end lost 3 bases, and 13 bases lay between the germline ends. The CDR3 consists of 15 residues. CDR3 in amino acids: CASSLRGDSYYGYTF. The DNA of the CDR3 is TGTGCCAGCAGTTTAAGAGGGGATAGCTACTATGGCTACACCTTC.

This sequence joins TRBV27 and TRBJ2-7; unclear D gene. V was shortened by 2 bases and J by 5 bases, with 7 bases between the two germline ends. Germline CDR1 and CDR2: MNHEY and SMNVEV (reference sequence). The CDR3 contains 12 residues. CDR3 DNA sequence: TGTGCCAGCAGTTTACGGCAGCACGAGCAGTACTTC. Translated, it gives CASSLRQHEQYF.

With respect to this clone: A junction boundary mismatches the germline segment, possibly from a read error. Other DNA sequences in this sample translate to the same CDR3. The V and J genes are TRBV6-5 and TRBJ2-7, with unresolved D. CDR1 and CDR2 (germline): MNHEY, SVGAGI. The CDR3 sequence is 11 residues long. CDR3 sequence: CASSYSNEQYF. The CDR3 DNA sequence: TGTGCCAGCAGTTACTCCAACGAGCAGTACTTC.

The CDR3 DNA reads as TGTGCCAGCAGTGAAAGGGACATTAGCAATCAGCCCCAGCATTTT. It codes for CASSERDISNQPQHF. V and J are TRBV2 and TRBJ1-5; TRBD1 might be the D (6 bases). Trimming shortened V by 2 bases and J by 0 bases, and 8 bases separated the two germline ends. Looked up from germline, CDR1 is SNHLY and CDR2 is FYNNEI. The CDR3 has 15 amino acids.

The rearrangement joins TRBV6-6 to TRBJ2-1; 7 nucleotides align to TRBD1. CDR3 size: 14 residues. V lost 5 bases, J lost 0 bases, and 1 base stayed unmatched. Germline V gives CDR1 MNHNY, CDR2 SVGAGI (reference sequence). CDR3 sequence (DNA): TGTGCCAGCAGTAACAGGGGCTCCTACAATGAGCAGTTCTTC. Its translation: CASSNRGSYNEQFF.

V and J are TRBV23-1 and TRBJ1-3, with D perhaps TRBD1 (5 bases). TRBV23-1 is an open reading frame, and its role is uncertain. V dropped 2 bases and J dropped 3 bases, with 23 bases sitting between them. The CDR3 length is 19 residues. The DNA of the CDR3 is TGCGCCAGCAGTCAACCATTGACAGTCTCGAATAGCTTTGGAAACACCATATATTTT. Its protein product is CASSQPLTVSNSFGNTIYF.

As concerns this clone: The sample holds other DNA sequences that translate to the same CDR3. The V call is TRBV27, the J call TRBJ2-5, with TRBD2 matching over 8 bases. The CDR3 runs to 14 residues. Germline V gene sequence: CDR1 MNHEY, CDR2 SMNVEV (reference sequence). With 2 bases clipped from V and 11 bases from J, the junction kept 10 bases outside the gene matches. This chain's CDR3 is CASSLAGGPGEQYF. CDR3 nucleotides: TGTGCCAGCAGTTTAGCGGGAGGCCCGGGGGAGCAGTACTTC.

This clone came up a few times. The sample contains more than one DNA sequence encoding this CDR3. The gene calls are TRBV9 and TRBJ2-7; 8 bases agree with TRBD1. The CDR3 runs to 12 residues. Germline V CDR1 and CDR2: SGDLS, YYNGEE. J gave up 4 bases and V 3 bases, and 0 bases lay outside the gene matches. The CDR3 spells CASSGTGYEQYF. The CDR3 region has the DNA TGTGCCAGCAGCGGGACAGGGTACGAGCAGTACTTC.

This clone was observed a handful of times. The genes are TRBV4-2 and TRBJ1-5; D gene ambiguous. Germline V lookup: CDR1 LGHNA, CDR2 YNFKEQ. The CDR3 runs to 14 residues. V lost 4 bases and J 7 bases, leaving 14 bases between the germline ends. Here the CDR3 DNA reads TGTGCCAGCAGCCTATCATCGGTTGGGCAGCCCCAGCATTTT. The encoded protein is CASSLSSVGQPQHF.

The genes are TRBV10-3 and TRBJ2-7; D is undetermined. V lost 0 bases, J lost 1 base, and 7 bases lay in between. CDR1 is ENHRY, CDR2 SYGVKD, per germline. The CDR3 extends over 14 amino acids. The CDR3 nucleotides read TGTGCCATCAGTGAGTCGCGACCATCCTACGAGCAGTACTTC. As protein: CAISESRPSYEQYF.

This clone appeared a single time. The genes are TRBV5-6 and TRBJ1-5; D ambiguous. This CDR3 has 15 amino acids. V lost 3 bases to trimming and J lost 6 bases, with 16 bases between them. CDR1 SGHDT and CDR2 YYEEEE come from the germline V gene. CDR3 coding DNA: TGTGCCAGCAGCTGCGACCCCCCCCGTAGTCAGCCCCAGCATTTT. It is translated as CASSCDPPRSQPQHF. Full variable domain (rest looked up from reference TRBV5-6 and TRBJ1-5): DAGVTQSPTHLIKTRGQQVTLRCSPKSGHDTVSWYQQALGQGPQFIFQYYEEEERQRGNFPDRFSGHQFPNYSSELNVNALLLGDSALYLCASSCDPPRSQPQHFGDGTRLSIL.

The chain couples TRBV29-1 to TRBJ1-2, with 7 bases matching TRBD1. The V gene end was trimmed by 5 bases and the J gene end by 3 bases; junction bases not matched to a gene: 6. The CDR3 totals 13 residues. Per the germline V gene, CDR1 is SQVTM and CDR2 is ANQGSEA. The CDR3 reads CSVPGDSHYGYTF. As DNA, the CDR3 is TGCAGCGTTCCCGGGGACAGCCACTATGGCTACACCTTC.